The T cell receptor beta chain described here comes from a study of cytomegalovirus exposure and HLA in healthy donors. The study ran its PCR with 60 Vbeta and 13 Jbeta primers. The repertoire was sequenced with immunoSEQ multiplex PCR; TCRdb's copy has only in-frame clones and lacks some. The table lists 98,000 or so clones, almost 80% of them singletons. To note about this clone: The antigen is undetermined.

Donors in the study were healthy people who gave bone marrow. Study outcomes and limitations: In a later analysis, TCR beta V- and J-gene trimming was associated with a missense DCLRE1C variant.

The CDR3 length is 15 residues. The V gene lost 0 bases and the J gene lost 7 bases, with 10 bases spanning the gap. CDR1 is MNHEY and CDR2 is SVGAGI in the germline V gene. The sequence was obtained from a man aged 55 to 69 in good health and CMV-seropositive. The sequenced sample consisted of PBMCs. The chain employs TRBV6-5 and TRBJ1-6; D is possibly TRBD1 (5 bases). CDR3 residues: CASSYSGGENSPLHF. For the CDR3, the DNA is TGTGCCAGCAGTTACTCCGGAGGGGAGAATTCACCCCTCCACTTT.